These T cell receptor beta chains were read from a single sample in a study of T cells after yellow fever vaccination. TCRdb re-derived calls from the 5' RACE reads in MiXCR, one entry per CDR3 protein. The sample yields roughly 150,000 distinct CDR3 sequences, around 7.3% seen once. The material sequenced was CD4+ T cells sorted from PBMCs, taken less than 6 days after the first yellow fever vaccination. These receptors were collected from a man between 18 and 29 years old who received the YFV17D yellow fever vaccine. The CDR3 runs from the conserved cysteine through the conserved F or W. Fields, in order: D gene, J gene, clone size, V gene, CDR3 DNA, CDR3 protein. The D gene is left open where the match is weak. Part of the rows lack a size; the others show once, few, many or a class for expanded clones.

TRBD1 TRBJ2-3 many TRBV6-2/TRBV6-3 TGTGCCAGCAGGAAACCGGGACAGGGCACAGATACGCAGTATTTT CASRKPGQGTDTQYF
NA TRBJ1-5 NA TRBV6-2/TRBV6-3 TGTGCCAGCAGTTACGTCGCGGGGAGGCAGCCCCAGCATTTT CASSYVAGRQPQHF
TRBD2 TRBJ2-5 many TRBV18 TGTGCCAGCTCACCACCAGCTAGCGGGATGTACCAAGAGACCCAGTACTTC CASSPPASGMYQETQYF
NA TRBJ1-3 many TRBV7-2 TGTGCCAGCAGGGGCCTCTCTGGAAACACCATATATTTT CASRGLSGNTIYF
NA TRBJ1-1 NA TRBV5-1 TGCGCCAGCAGCACGCAGACAGCGAACACTGAAGCTTTCTTT CASSTQTANTEAFF
TRBD2 TRBJ2-1 NA TRBV3-1 TGTGCCTGCTGCCAATCCACTAGCGCCGGTTCCTACAATGAGCAGTTCTTC CACCQSTSAGSYNEQFF
NA TRBJ2-1 many TRBV4-1 TGCGCCAGCAGCCAAATCTCGGGTGAGCAGTTCTTC CASSQISGEQFF
TRBD2 TRBJ2-1 many TRBV7-8 TGTGCCAGCAGTCTTGGGGCGGGGGGCTCCTATGAGCAGTTCTTC CASSLGAGGSYEQFF
NA TRBJ1-1 many TRBV29-1 TGCAGCGTTGAACTGGACACCGCGACGTCTGAAGCTTTCTTT CSVELDTATSEAFF
NA TRBJ1-4 NA TRBV5-1 TGCGCCAGCAGCTTGGTTTTGGGGAGGGGTGAAAAACTGTTTTTT CASSLVLGRGEKLFF
NA TRBJ2-5 NA TRBV5-4 TGTGCCAGCAGCCGGGACAACGGACAAGAGACCCAGTACTTC CASSRDNGQETQYF
NA TRBJ2-4 many TRBV5-1 TGCGCCAGCAGCGTACTAGGAGGAAACATTCAGTACTTC CASSVLGGNIQYF
NA TRBJ1-5 few TRBV3-1 TGTGCCAGCAGCCAAGGGGTCGGGACCCCCTACGGCAATCAGCCCCAGCATTTT CASSQGVGTPYGNQPQHF
NA TRBJ1-5 few TRBV6-2/TRBV6-3 TGTGCCAGCAGTTACCCACAGGGTCATCAGCCCCAGCATTTT CASSYPQGHQPQHF
NA TRBJ2-5 NA TRBV6-1 TGTGCCAGCAGCCGCACAAAACAAGAGACCCAGTACTTC CASSRTKQETQYF
NA TRBJ1-1 few TRBV4-3 TGCGCCAGCAGCCAGCAGGCCGACGGGGGGCGAACTGAAGCTTTCTTT CASSQQADGGRTEAFF
NA TRBJ1-2 many TRBV20-1 TGCAGTGCCCCGGTGGGAGGTTATGGCTACACCTTC CSAPVGGYGYTF
NA TRBJ2-2 many TRBV9 TGTGCCAGCAGCTGGCAGCCGAACACCGGGGAGCTGTTTTTT CASSWQPNTGELFF
NA TRBJ1-2 few TRBV7-2 TGTGCCAGCAGCTTAGTGCGGGGTTTTGAAAATGGCTACACCTTC CASSLVRGFENGYTF
NA TRBJ2-1 many TRBV20-1 TGCAGTGCTAGAGATGGATACAATGAGCAGTTCTTC CSARDGYNEQFF
TRBD1 TRBJ1-3 many TRBV16 TGTGCCAGCAGCCGGGACAGGGGAGCACCTGGAAACACCATATATTTT CASSRDRGAPGNTIYF
TRBD2 TRBJ2-5 NA TRBV20-1 TGCAGTGGAACTAGCGGTGGAGGTCCGTGGGAGACCCAGTACTTC CSGTSGGGPWETQYF
NA TRBJ2-3 many TRBV2 TGTGCCAGCACCAGCTACCTCACAGATACGCAGTATTTT CASTSYLTDTQYF
NA TRBJ2-4 few TRBV19 TGTGCCAGTAGTTCATCGGGGGGCATAGCCAAAAACATTCAGTACTTC CASSSSGGIAKNIQYF
NA TRBJ1-1 many TRBV5-1 TGCGCCAGCAGCTTGGCCCCAGCAAACACTGAAGCTTTCTTT CASSLAPANTEAFF
TRBD1 TRBJ2-3 many TRBV5-1 TGCGCCAGCTCCGATCACAGGGGAACAGATACGCAGTATTTT CASSDHRGTDTQYF
TRBD1 TRBJ1-2 NA TRBV28 TGTGCCACCCGGGTCCCGGGGACAGGGGGGAACTATGGCTACACCTTC CATRVPGTGGNYGYTF
TRBD2 TRBJ2-5 NA TRBV10-1 TGCGCCAGCAGTGAGAGCGGGGGAATCGAGACCCAGTACTTC CASSESGGIETQYF
TRBD2 TRBJ2-1 many TRBV19 TGTGCCAGTAGAACCCCCCGGGGAGGGGAGGATGAGCAGTTCTTC CASRTPRGGEDEQFF
NA TRBJ2-2 NA TRBV5-6 TGTGCCAGCAGTCGTTGGATCGGGGTCGGGGAGCTGTTTTTT CASSRWIGVGELFF
NA TRBJ1-1 many TRBV6-5 TGTGCCAGCAGTTACTCGACAGGGAACACTGAAGCTTTCTTT CASSYSTGNTEAFF
NA TRBJ2-5 NA TRBV20-1 TGCAGTGCTCCAAAGGCGGGTCGAGAAGAGACCCAGTACTTC CSAPKAGREETQYF
TRBD2 TRBJ2-2 NA TRBV9 TGTGCCAGTAATAGCGGGGAATCCACCGGGGAGCTGTTTTTT CASNSGESTGELFF
NA TRBJ2-3 many TRBV5-6 TGTGCCAGCAGCTTGCTCAGCACAGATACGCAGTATTTT CASSLLSTDTQYF
TRBD2 TRBJ2-3 few TRBV19 TGTGCCAGTAGCCCGGGACTAGCAACAGATACGCAGTATTTT CASSPGLATDTQYF
NA TRBJ2-2 many TRBV9 TGTGCCAGCAGCGTAGCTCTAGCGCTTAACACCGGGGAGCTGTTTTTT CASSVALALNTGELFF
TRBD1 TRBJ2-7 NA TRBV19 TGTGCCAGTAAAAGACAGGGGATCTACGAGCAGTACTTC CASKRQGIYEQYF
NA TRBJ1-5 many TRBV12-3/TRBV12-4 TGTGCCAGCGGGGTCGGACAGTCCAATCAGCCCCAGCATTTT CASGVGQSNQPQHF
NA TRBJ1-6 few TRBV28 TGTGCCAGCAGTTTGGGTCTGGTTGATAATTCACCCCTCCACTTT CASSLGLVDNSPLHF
NA TRBJ2-3 many TRBV6-2/TRBV6-3 TGTGCCAGCAGTTACTCGGGCAGGGATACAGATACGCAGTATTTT CASSYSGRDTDTQYF
NA TRBJ1-1 NA TRBV7-2 TGTGCCAGCAGCTTAGCGCCTCTCGGGGGGCTCTACACTGAAGCTTTCTTT CASSLAPLGGLYTEAFF
NA TRBJ1-1 many TRBV5-1 TGCGCCAGCAGCCCACAGGGACGGACGGGGACTGAAGCTTTCTTT CASSPQGRTGTEAFF
NA TRBJ2-5 many TRBV12-3/TRBV12-4 TGTGCCAGCGGGAGACAGATCCAAGAGACCCAGTACTTC CASGRQIQETQYF
NA TRBJ1-5 NA TRBV20-1 TGCAGTGCTAGTGGGGGGGCAGGTCAGCCCCAGCATTTT CSASGGAGQPQHF
NA TRBJ2-4 many TRBV6-1 TGTGCCAGCCGCGTCGGGTCCAAAAACATTCAGTACTTC CASRVGSKNIQYF
TRBD2 TRBJ2-1 many TRBV20-1 TGCAGTGCTAGGAGACTAGCGGGGGGGCGTGAGCAGTTCTTC CSARRLAGGREQFF
NA TRBJ2-4 few TRBV6-1 TGTGCCAGCGGGACGCAAGCCAAAAACATTCAGTACTTC CASGTQAKNIQYF
NA TRBJ1-6 few TRBV5-1 TGCGCCAGCAGCTTGGTTTCAGGGTATTCTTCACCCCTCCACTTT CASSLVSGYSSPLHF
TRBD2 TRBJ2-5 few TRBV6-2/TRBV6-3 TGTGCCAGCAGTTACGACGCCCGGGGAGGGGAGGACCAGTACTTC CASSYDARGGEDQYF
NA TRBJ1-1 many TRBV7-9 TGTGCCAGCAGCGGATCTATGGTGGGGTTGAAAGCTTTCTTT CASSGSMVGLKAFF
TRBD1 TRBJ1-1 many TRBV2 TGTGCCAGCAGATGGACAGGGAACACTGAAGCTTTCTTT CASRWTGNTEAFF
TRBD2 TRBJ2-3 NA TRBV7-6 TGTGCCAGCAGAAACTTAGCGGGGACAGATACGCAGTATTTT CASRNLAGTDTQYF
NA TRBJ1-1 few TRBV15 TGTGCCACCAGCAGTCATAAGGGGGGCACTGAAGCTTTCTTT CATSSHKGGTEAFF